The clone carrying this TCR beta chain has only one observation. The junction departs from the called germline gene at one end, perhaps through a read error. This entry belongs to a study of tumor-infiltrating lymphocytes in oesophageal squamous cell carcinoma. From germline, CDR1 is SGHVS and CDR2 FNYEAQ. The CDR3 consists of 15 residues. TCRdb passed the PCR reads through MiXCR, listing each CDR3 protein once. The table lists 15,000 to 20,000 distinct CDR3 sequences, 35% to 45% of them singletons, with 30% to 40% in the top ten. The material sequenced was normal esophageal tissue next to the tumor. The origin of this receptor is a female donor with esophageal squamous cell carcinoma. V usage is TRBV7-6 and J usage is TRBJ2-4, with D possibly being TRBD1 (6 bases). Gene TRBJ2-7 matches the end of the DNA better, so the J call may be wrong. The CDR3 coding sequence is TGTGCTAGCAGCTTAGATTGGACAGACTCCTACGAGCAGTACTTC. Translated: CASSLDWTDSYEQYF.